These T cell receptor beta chains were read from a single sample in a study of identical twins. MiXCR, run by TCRdb on the 5' RACE reads, gives a single entry per CDR3 protein. Of 1.5 million to 2 million distinct CDR3 sequences listed, more than 30% are singletons. Sequenced material: cord blood. The source is a newborn girl in good health. The CDR3 runs from the conserved cysteine through the conserved F or W. D genes are given only for firm matches.

j_call: TRBJ2-1
d_call: TRBD2
v_call: TRBV7-2
cdr3_aa: CASSLMRRTSGNNEQFF

j_call: TRBJ2-3
d_call: TRBD2
v_call: TRBV20-1
cdr3_aa: CSAAVSGRGADTQYF

j_call: TRBJ1-1
d_call: .
v_call: TRBV19
cdr3_aa: CASSIRSTGNTEAFF

j_call: TRBJ1-5
d_call: TRBD1
v_call: TRBV27
cdr3_aa: CASSFLDREKPQHF

j_call: TRBJ1-1
d_call: .
v_call: TRBV27
cdr3_aa: CASSLRGAYTEAFF

j_call: TRBJ2-3
d_call: TRBD1
v_call: TRBV13
cdr3_aa: CASSLRQGTHWSEADTQYF

j_call: TRBJ2-5
d_call: .
v_call: TRBV3-1
cdr3_aa: CASSPPAGNQETQYF

j_call: TRBJ2-3
d_call: .
v_call: TRBV7-8
cdr3_aa: CASSLGRVPDTQYF

j_call: TRBJ2-1
d_call: TRBD1
v_call: TRBV7-7
cdr3_aa: CASTRDSKSDEQFF

j_call: TRBJ2-1
d_call: TRBD1
v_call: TRBV3-1
cdr3_aa: CASVNRGGEQFF

j_call: TRBJ2-7
d_call: .
v_call: TRBV5-1
cdr3_aa: CASSPRGAGWAYEQYF

j_call: TRBJ2-2
d_call: .
v_call: TRBV15
cdr3_aa: CATSRGRERTNTGELFF

j_call: TRBJ2-5
d_call: .
v_call: TRBV2
cdr3_aa: CASSESGRETQYF

j_call: TRBJ2-3
d_call: TRBD2
v_call: TRBV4-2
cdr3_aa: CASSQDALLADTQYF

j_call: TRBJ2-6
d_call: .
v_call: TRBV28
cdr3_aa: CASSFLGGANVLTF

j_call: .
d_call: .
v_call: TRBV20-1
cdr3_aa: CSALISGYNEQYF

j_call: TRBJ2-5
d_call: TRBD1
v_call: TRBV12-5
cdr3_aa: CASGVGTVQETQYF

j_call: TRBJ1-2
d_call: .
v_call: TRBV28
cdr3_aa: CASSSDPYYGYTF

j_call: TRBJ1-3
d_call: .
v_call: TRBV25-1
cdr3_aa: CASSESRTGSGNTIYF

j_call: TRBJ2-3
d_call: .
v_call: TRBV29-1
cdr3_aa: CSAATAGDTQYF

j_call: TRBJ1-1
d_call: .
v_call: TRBV2
cdr3_aa: CASSEEANTEAFF

j_call: TRBJ2-3
d_call: .
v_call: TRBV5-1
cdr3_aa: CATLRGQVDTQYF

j_call: TRBJ2-7
d_call: TRBD2
v_call: TRBV14
cdr3_aa: CASSQTKAGGRTYEQYF

j_call: TRBJ2-1
d_call: .
v_call: TRBV12-3/TRBV12-4
cdr3_aa: CASSLGGSGGRNEQFF

j_call: TRBJ1-6
d_call: .
v_call: TRBV6-2/TRBV6-3
cdr3_aa: CASSYRTEISSPLHF

j_call: TRBJ2-1
d_call: .
v_call: TRBV20-1
cdr3_aa: CSARDTGTNEQFF

j_call: TRBJ1-5
d_call: .
v_call: TRBV28
cdr3_aa: CASSLFRFFGADQPQPF

j_call: TRBJ2-7
d_call: .
v_call: TRBV11-2
cdr3_aa: CASSLSYYRDPAGEQYF

j_call: TRBJ2-1
d_call: TRBD2
v_call: TRBV4-2
cdr3_aa: CASSQEIALLAPYNEQFF

j_call: TRBJ2-7
d_call: .
v_call: TRBV7-3
cdr3_aa: CASSLRAGFSYEQYF

j_call: TRBJ2-1
d_call: .
v_call: TRBV25-1
cdr3_aa: CASSESWRRGEQFF

j_call: TRBJ2-2
d_call: .
v_call: TRBV7-8
cdr3_aa: CASSPYRGILTGELFF

j_call: TRBJ1-2
d_call: TRBD1
v_call: TRBV11-2
cdr3_aa: CASSLEQGRIYGYTF

j_call: TRBJ2-1
d_call: TRBD2
v_call: TRBV5-4
cdr3_aa: CASSLPGLAGSSYNEQFF

j_call: TRBJ1-1
d_call: .
v_call: TRBV12-3/TRBV12-4
cdr3_aa: CASSRIPGRENTEAFF

j_call: TRBJ2-5
d_call: TRBD2
v_call: TRBV4-1
cdr3_aa: CASSPFWTSGRETQYF

j_call: TRBJ2-1
d_call: TRBD2
v_call: TRBV20-1
cdr3_aa: CSATTGTSGNEQFF

j_call: TRBJ2-3
d_call: TRBD2
v_call: TRBV3-1
cdr3_aa: CASSRKTSGRSDTQYF

j_call: TRBJ1-2
d_call: TRBD1
v_call: TRBV6-4
cdr3_aa: CASSEGTGTHYSYTF

j_call: TRBJ2-7
d_call: TRBD2
v_call: TRBV20-1
cdr3_aa: CSAGFGAGGYEQYF

j_call: TRBJ2-1
d_call: .
v_call: TRBV20-1
cdr3_aa: CSARTIWGEQFF

j_call: TRBJ1-2
d_call: .
v_call: TRBV9
cdr3_aa: CASSVAPGSDYGYTF

j_call: TRBJ2-3
d_call: .
v_call: TRBV7-8
cdr3_aa: CASRQDSTDTQYF

j_call: TRBJ2-7
d_call: TRBD2
v_call: TRBV20-1
cdr3_aa: CSASGGLTYEQYF

j_call: TRBJ1-1
d_call: .
v_call: TRBV7-2
cdr3_aa: CASSMTANTEAFF

j_call: TRBJ1-2
d_call: .
v_call: TRBV20-1
cdr3_aa: CSAIMTNYGYTF

j_call: TRBJ1-2
d_call: .
v_call: TRBV7-2
cdr3_aa: CAGSLVTRQAANYGYTF

j_call: TRBJ2-1
d_call: TRBD2
v_call: TRBV11-2
cdr3_aa: CASSWSGTSGVHEQFF

j_call: TRBJ2-7
d_call: .
v_call: TRBV3-1
cdr3_aa: CASSQGTLSYEQYF

j_call: TRBJ2-1
d_call: TRBD2
v_call: TRBV7-9
cdr3_aa: CASKRLAENNEQFF

j_call: TRBJ2-7
d_call: TRBD2
v_call: TRBV20-1
cdr3_aa: CSARDPPSGGSSYEQYF

j_call: TRBJ1-2
d_call: .
v_call: TRBV20-1
cdr3_aa: CSASGGGGYTF

j_call: TRBJ2-1
d_call: TRBD2
v_call: TRBV11-2
cdr3_aa: CAGSLTSGGAQTKYNEQFF

j_call: TRBJ2-4
d_call: TRBD2
v_call: TRBV15
cdr3_aa: CATSRRRTRVQYF

j_call: TRBJ2-4
d_call: TRBD2
v_call: TRBV10-3
cdr3_aa: CAISELAGAKNIQYF

j_call: TRBJ2-4
d_call: .
v_call: TRBV4-1
cdr3_aa: CASSQVPIAKNIQYF